This T cell receptor beta chain appears in the sequencing data of a study of breast tumors, draining lymph nodes, adjacent tissues. TCRdb reprocessed the multiplex PCR reads via MiXCR and lists one record per CDR3 protein. The sample consists of around 150,000 distinct CDR3 sequences, about 31% of them appearing once. In the case of this clonotype: The antigen is not known.

Axillary draining lymph nodes of breast cancer patients supplied the node samples. The germline gives CDR1 MGHRA, CDR2 YSYEKL. Trimming took 0 bases from V and 6 from J, leaving 9 bases between them. The CDR3 totals 14 residues. Findings of the study overall: Luminal-like breast cancer showed significantly greater tumor-nontumor repertoire similarity than basal-like breast cancer did.

The V and J genes are TRBV4-1 and TRBJ2-1; D remains unclear. The sequenced sample consisted of axillary lymph node tissue. This clonotype originated in a female donor with breast cancer. Some clones in this sample may be carry-over from other donors' samples. The CDR3: CASSQDTVSNEQFF. Written as DNA, the CDR3 is TGCGCCAGCAGCCAAGATACAGTTTCCAATGAGCAGTTCTTC.